Each of the 25 T cell receptor beta chains below was sequenced from the same sample in a study of blood T cell repertoires in COVID-19. TCRdb keeps only in-frame clones here, not all; method: immunoSEQ multiplex PCR. Here the sample spans 200,000 to 250,000 clones, approximately 80% being singletons. The sequenced sample consisted of PBMCs or T cells enriched from blood (not recorded which). The receptor set was obtained from a young man with acute COVID-19.

The V gene is TRBV2, the J gene TRBJ2-5; TRBD1 might be the D (5 bases). CDR1 is SNHLY and CDR2 is FYNNEI in the germline V gene. The CDR3 is 14 residues long. The ends were cut back, 7 bases at V and 2 bases at J, with 14 bases in the middle. The CDR3 here is CASNKGNLQETQYF. CDR3 sequence (DNA): TGTGCCAGCAATAAGGGGAATTTGCAAGAGACCCAGTACTTC.

The J gene is TRBJ1-4, the V gene TRBV5-1, with a tentative D call TRBD1 (6 bases). The CDR3 has 13 residues. The germline V gene has CDR1 SGHRS and CDR2 YFSETQ. Trimming stripped 4 bases from V and 5 bases from J, with 9 bases between. The CDR3 reads CASSTGQNEKLFF. In nucleotides, the CDR3 is TGCGCCAGCAGCACAGGACAGAATGAAAAACTGTTTTTT.

The chain has TRBV6-2 or TRBV6-3 and TRBJ1-2; D may be TRBD1 (5 bases). The CDR3 consists of 17 residues. CDR1 is MNHEY, CDR2 SVGEGT, per germline. V was trimmed by 0 bases and J by 0 bases, leaving 14 bases between them. The CDR3 DNA is TGTGCCAGCAGTTACTCCTCCGGCAGGGCCCCTAACTATGGCTACACCTTC. Translated, it gives CASSYSSGRAPNYGYTF.

The J gene is TRBJ1-5, the V gene TRBV29-1, with 8 bases lining up with TRBD1. CDR1 is SQVTM and CDR2 is ANQGSEA in the germline V gene. The CDR3 is 13 residues long. Trimming took 7 bases from V and 7 from J; bases not matched to a gene: 9. This chain's CDR3 is CSAATGVGQPQHF. The DNA of the CDR3 is TGCAGCGCTGCGACAGGGGTGGGACAGCCCCAGCATTTT.

This clone was found a few times. The rearrangement uses TRBV2 and TRBJ2-4; maybe TRBD2 (6 bases). Trimming took off 3 bases at V and 1 base at J, with 13 bases between the two ends. This CDR3 spans 16 amino acids. Germline values: CDR1 SNHLY, CDR2 FYNNEI. CDR3 sequence (DNA): TGTGCCAGCAGTGAGGCTGCGGGGAATGCCAAAAACATTCAGTACTTC. This sequence encodes CASSEAAGNAKNIQYF.

The gene calls are TRBV5-1 and TRBJ1-2; TRBD1 aligns across 9 bases. There are 14 residues in the CDR3. From germline, CDR1 is SGHRS and CDR2 YFSETQ. The V and J ends lost 4 bases and 7 bases, in that order; junction bases with no gene match: 8. As DNA, the CDR3 is TGCGCCAGCAGCCTCGGACAGGGGTCGGTTGGCTACACCTTC. This encodes CASSLGQGSVGYTF.

The chain uses TRBV6-4 and TRBJ2-1; 8 positions match TRBD2. The V segment lost 4 bases and the J segment 12 bases; nucleotides outside the gene matches: 5. There are 12 residues in the CDR3. Per germline, CDR1 MRHNA and CDR2 SNTAGT. The CDR3 bases are TGTGCCAGCAGTGTTGGGAGCGGGGGGCAGTTCTTC. It translates to CASSVGSGGQFF.

The sample holds one count of this clone. The chain recombines TRBV9 with TRBJ2-5; no definite D call. Germline CDR1 SGDLS, CDR2 YYNGEE. V lost 7 bases and J lost 1, with 5 bases in between. CDR3 length: 11 residues. The CDR3 DNA reads as TGTGCCAGCGGGCCCCAAGAGACCCAGTACTTC. As protein: CASGPQETQYF.

The V call is TRBV5-1, the J call TRBJ2-2; the D gene is possibly TRBD2 (5 bases). The CDR3 is 13 amino acids. The germline gives CDR1 SGHRS, CDR2 YFSETQ. V was trimmed by 9 bases and J by 1 base, leaving 10 bases between them. Written as DNA, the CDR3 is TGCGCCACCGCCGAGGGGAACACCGGGGAGCTGTTTTTT. It specifies CATAEGNTGELFF. Looking up the rest from reference TRBV5-1 and TRBJ2-2 gives the full variable domain: KAGVTQTPRYLIKTRGQQVTLSCSPISGHRSVSWYQQTPGQGLQFLFEYFSETQRNKGNFPGRFSGRQFSNSRSEMNVSTLELGDSALYLCATAEGNTGELFFGEGSRLTVL.

This clone came up once. This chain joins TRBV2 and TRBJ1-1, with unresolved D. Per the germline V gene, CDR1 is SNHLY and CDR2 is FYNNEI. Trimming shortened V by 11 bases and J by 1 base, and 11 bases separated the two germline ends. This CDR3 has 12 residues. CDR3 in DNA: TGTGCCTTGAGCTCGAGGAACACTGAAGCTTTCTTT. This translates into CALSSRNTEAFF.

In this sample, this clone turned up a few times. The rearrangement joins TRBV29-1 to TRBJ2-3; TRBD2 matches 15 bases. Germline CDR1 and CDR2: SQVTM and ANQGSEA. V lost 2 bases to trimming and J lost 7 bases; unmatched junction nucleotides: 7. This CDR3 is built from 16 residues. CDR3 coding DNA: TGCAGCGTTGAATTAGGGACTAGCGGGGGGAGTAATACGCAGTATTTT. Translation gives CSVELGTSGGSNTQYF.

This chain links TRBV12-5 with TRBJ2-7; no clear D gene. The CDR3 contains 12 residues. CDR1 LGHNT and CDR2 FRNRAP come from the germline V gene. Deletions cut 6 bases from V and 4 bases from J, with 10 bases between. CDR3 loop: CASGPDGYEQYF. In nucleotides, the CDR3 is TGTGCTAGTGGACCAGACGGGTACGAGCAGTACTTC.

This clone was observed once. The chain's CDR3 is CASSERNLIGYTF. The CDR3 nucleotides are TGTGCCAGCAGCGAGAGGAACCTTATCGGCTACACCTTC. The chain is built from TRBV11-2 and TRBJ1-2; D not certain. Between the trimmed V and J ends, which lost 5 bases and 8 bases, there was a span of 15 bases. Germline-derived CDR1 and CDR2 are SGHAT and FQNNGV. The CDR3 contains 13 residues.

J is TRBJ2-5 and V is TRBV5-1, with TRBD1 matching 7 bases. This CDR3 has 16 amino acids. The J segment lost 5 bases and the V segment lost 3 bases, leaving 13 bases of the junction unmatched. Germline lookup yields CDR1 SGHRS and CDR2 YFSETQ. CDR3 DNA: TGCGCCAGCAGCTCCCCCGTTGAGGTGACAGGGGAGACCCAGTACTTC. Its protein product is CASSSPVEVTGETQYF.

V is TRBV28 and J is TRBJ1-1, with D unresolved. The CDR3 length is 13 residues. Germline-derived CDR1 and CDR2 are MDHEN and SYDVKM. Trimming left V 7 bases short and J 1 base short, with 10 bases between. The CDR3 DNA sequence: TGTGCCAGCAAAATACTAGGGAACACTGAAGCTTTCTTT. Translating it yields CASKILGNTEAFF. The variable domain in full, completed from reference TRBV28 and TRBJ1-1, reads DVKVTQSSRYLVKRTGEKVFLECVQDMDHENMFWYRQDPGLGLRLIYFSYDVKMKEKGDIPEGYSVSREKKERFSLILESASTNQTSMYLCASKILGNTEAFFGQGTRLTVV.

Only a few counts were recorded for this clone. The chain is built from TRBV12-3 or TRBV12-4 and TRBJ2-7; TRBD1 agrees at 7 bases. The length of the CDR3 is 13 residues. After removal of 6 bases from V and 1 base from J, the junction contained 3 bases not matched to a gene. DNA for the CDR3: TGTGCCAGCAGGACAGGGAGTTCCTACGAGCAGTACTTC. As protein: CASRTGSSYEQYF.

The rearrangement links TRBV6-2 or TRBV6-3 to TRBJ2-2; TRBD1 matches 9 bases. CDR1 is MNHEY, CDR2 SVGEGT, per germline. Trimming cost V 3 bases and J 8 bases; bases outside gene matches: 13. The CDR3 contains 17 residues. The CDR3 protein is CASSYLRTGAGAGELFF. The CDR3 nucleotides read TGTGCCAGCAGTTATTTACGGACAGGGGCCGGAGCAGGGGAGCTGTTTTTT.

The rearrangement links TRBV6-5 to TRBJ1-2; 7 bases line up with TRBD1. With 2 bases clipped from V and 3 bases from J, the junction kept 9 bases outside the gene matches. Germline V gene sequence: CDR1 MNHEY, CDR2 SVGAGI. The CDR3 contains 16 residues. CDR3 sequence reads: CASSYPRSGGHYGYTF. DNA of the CDR3: TGTGCCAGCAGTTACCCAAGGTCAGGGGGGCACTATGGCTACACCTTC.

This clone appeared a single time. The V call is TRBV15, the J call TRBJ2-2; TRBD2 matches 11 bases. V lost 5 bases and J lost 4; bases outside the gene matches: 6. CDR1 and CDR2 from the germline V gene are LNHNV and YYDKDF (reference sequence). This CDR3 region has 16 residues. CDR3 coding DNA: TGTGCCACCAGCCTTAGCGGGGGGGCACGCACCGGGGAGCTGTTTTTT. The encoded protein is CATSLSGGARTGELFF.

The chain carries TRBV6-5 and TRBJ1-2, with TRBD1 identical over 7 bases. J lost 6 bases, V lost 4 bases, and 5 bases had no gene match. The germline gives CDR1 MNHEY, CDR2 SVGAGI. The CDR3 extends over 13 amino acids. The CDR3: CASSSGTVDGYTF. CDR3 nucleotide sequence: TGTGCCAGCAGTTCCGGGACAGTAGATGGCTACACCTTC.

CDR3 loop: CASLGDRGGLYGYTF. The DNA for the CDR3 is TGTGCCAGCCTAGGAGACAGGGGAGGGCTCTATGGCTACACCTTC. The rearrangement uses TRBV2 and TRBJ1-2, with 8 positions matching TRBD1. The CDR3 totals 15 residues. With V trimmed by 8 bases and J by 4 bases, 12 bases remained unmatched. The germline V gene has CDR1 SNHLY and CDR2 FYNNEI.

This clone was detected only once. This sequence joins TRBV2 and TRBJ1-2; D not resolved. Germline CDR1 is SNHLY and CDR2 is FYNNEI. CDR3 length: 14 amino acids. Trimming took 3 bases from V and 4 from J, leaving 12 bases between them. The CDR3: CASSDPGRGYGYTF. The DNA of the CDR3 is TGTGCCAGCAGTGATCCGGGAAGAGGCTATGGCTACACCTTC. The full variable domain, completed using reference TRBV2 and TRBJ1-2, is EPEVTQTPSHQVTQMGQEVILRCVPISNHLYFYWYRQILGQKVEFLVSFYNNEISEKSEIFDDQFSVERPDGSNFTLKIRSTKLEDSAMYFCASSDPGRGYGYTFGSGTRLTVV.

V usage is TRBV6-1 and J usage is TRBJ2-3, with D tentatively TRBD2 (6 bases). Trimming removed 3 bases at V and 1 base at J, with 17 bases between. Germline-derived CDR1 and CDR2 are MNHNS and SASEGT. The CDR3 runs to 17 residues. For the CDR3, the DNA is TGTGCCAGCAGTGAGACGTTTGGAGGGGCGGGCACAGATACGCAGTATTTT. It encodes CASSETFGGAGTDTQYF.

The gene calls are TRBV2 and TRBJ1-5; D is unclear. Germline CDR1 is SNHLY and CDR2 is FYNNEI. V dropped 5 bases and J dropped 1 base, with 9 bases sitting between them. CDR3 length: 14 amino acids. CDR3 sequence reads: CASSPTESNQPQHF. The CDR3 nucleotides are TGTGCCAGCAGTCCAACAGAAAGCAATCAGCCCCAGCATTTT.

The chain links TRBV2 to TRBJ1-1; TRBD1 matches 8 bases. V lost 10 bases and J lost 1; bases outside the gene matches: 11. This CDR3 contains 15 residues. Looked up from germline, CDR1 is SNHLY and CDR2 is FYNNEI. CDR3 region: CATEDIGQGNTEAFF. CDR3 in DNA: TGTGCCACCGAGGATATAGGACAGGGGAACACTGAAGCTTTCTTT.